The clone carrying this T cell receptor (beta chain) was counted only a few times. Its antigen is undetermined. Between the trimmed V and J ends, which lost 0 bases and 8 bases, there was a span of 8 bases. In germline, CDR1 is LGHDT, CDR2 YNNKEL (reference sequence). The CDR3 loop spans 13 amino acids. TCRdb keeps only in-frame clones here, not all; method: immunoSEQ multiplex PCR. The sample carries about 63,000 clones, less than 80% recorded once. With the ViraFEST assay, the study expanded antigen-specific CD4+ T cells using viral peptide pools, then sequenced them. Subsequent to a culture period of roughly 11 days, CD4+ T cells were isolated. Nucleocapsid antibodies were negative in the vaccine recipients, who had never had SARS-CoV-2 infection. With 8.5 to 10 ug/ml peptides and about 9.7 IU/ml IL-2, roughly 2.1 million PBMC per well were cultured. This record comes from a study of vaccination effects on CD4 cells after COVID-19.

Study-level results: Researchers reported few convalescent patients and no early post-infection timepoints in the study.

This sample comprised CD4+ T cells from PBMCs cultured with HCoV-OC43 spike peptides, obtained before COVID-19 vaccination. As to subset: HCoV-OC43 spike overlapping peptide pool stimulation. The clonotype comes from a human donor who received a COVID-19 vaccine. The chain has TRBV3-1 (or the pseudogene TRBV3-2) and TRBJ1-5; D may be TRBD1 (6 bases). The CDR3 DNA follows: TGTGCCAGCAGCCAAGATTCAGGGGAGCCCCAGCATTTT. It translates to CASSQDSGEPQHF.